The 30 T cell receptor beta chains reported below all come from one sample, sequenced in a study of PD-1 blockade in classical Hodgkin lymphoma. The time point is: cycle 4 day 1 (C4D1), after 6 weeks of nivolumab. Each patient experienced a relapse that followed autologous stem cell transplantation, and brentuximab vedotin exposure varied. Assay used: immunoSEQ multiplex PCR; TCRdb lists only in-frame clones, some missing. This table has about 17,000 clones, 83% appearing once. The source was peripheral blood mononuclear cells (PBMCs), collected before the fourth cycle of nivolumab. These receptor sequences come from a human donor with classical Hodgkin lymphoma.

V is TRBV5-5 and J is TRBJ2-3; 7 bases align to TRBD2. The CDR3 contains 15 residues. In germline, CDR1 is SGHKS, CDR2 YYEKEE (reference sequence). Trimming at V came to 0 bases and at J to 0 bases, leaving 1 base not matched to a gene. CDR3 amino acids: CASSLEGGSTDTQYF. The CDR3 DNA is TGTGCCAGCAGCTTGGAGGGAGGGAGCACAGATACGCAGTATTTT.

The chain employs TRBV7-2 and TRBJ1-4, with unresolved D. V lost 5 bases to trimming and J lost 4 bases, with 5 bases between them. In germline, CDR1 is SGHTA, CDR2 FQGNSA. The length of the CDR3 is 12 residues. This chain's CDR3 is CASSPYNEKLFF. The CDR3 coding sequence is TGTGCCAGCAGCCCTTATAATGAAAAACTGTTTTTT.

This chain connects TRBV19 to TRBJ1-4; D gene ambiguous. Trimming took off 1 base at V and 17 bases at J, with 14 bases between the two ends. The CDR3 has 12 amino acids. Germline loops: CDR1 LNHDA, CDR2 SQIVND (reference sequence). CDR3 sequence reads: CASSIGGRVIFF. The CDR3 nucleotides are TGTGCCAGTAGTATAGGTGGCAGAGTAATTTTTTTT. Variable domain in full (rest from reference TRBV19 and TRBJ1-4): DGGITQSPKYLFRKEGQNVTLSCEQNLNHDAMYWYRQDPGQGLRLIYYSQIVNDFQKGDIAEGYSVSREKKESFPLTVTSAQKNPTAFYLCASSIGGRVIFFGSGTQLSVL.

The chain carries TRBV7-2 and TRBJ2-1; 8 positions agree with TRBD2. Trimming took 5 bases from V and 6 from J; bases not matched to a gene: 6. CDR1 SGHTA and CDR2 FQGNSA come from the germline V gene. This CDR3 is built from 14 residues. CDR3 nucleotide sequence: TGTGCCAGCAGCCGGGGACTAGAGAGCAATGAGCAGTTCTTC. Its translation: CASSRGLESNEQFF.

The CDR3 region is CASSGRGGGDNEQFF. The DNA for the CDR3 is TGCGCCAGCAGCGGCAGGGGCGGGGGAGACAATGAGCAGTTCTTC. The genes are TRBV5-1 and TRBJ2-1, with a possible D match to TRBD2 (7 bases). The CDR3 spans 15 residues. V shed 4 bases and J shed 5 bases, with 16 bases lying between them. Germline V gives CDR1 SGHRS, CDR2 YFSETQ.

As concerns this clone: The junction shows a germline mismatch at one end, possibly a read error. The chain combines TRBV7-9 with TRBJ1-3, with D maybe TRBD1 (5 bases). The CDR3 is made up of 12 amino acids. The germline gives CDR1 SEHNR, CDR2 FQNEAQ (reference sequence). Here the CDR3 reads CVSGAGGNTIYF. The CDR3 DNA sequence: TGTGTCAGCGGGGCAGGTGGAAACACCATATATTTT.

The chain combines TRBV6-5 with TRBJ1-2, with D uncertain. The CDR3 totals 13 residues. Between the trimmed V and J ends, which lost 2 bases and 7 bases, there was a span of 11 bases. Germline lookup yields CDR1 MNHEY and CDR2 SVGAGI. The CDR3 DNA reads TGTGCCAGCAGTTACCGGGTCGGTGGTGGCTACACCTTC. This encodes CASSYRVGGGYTF.

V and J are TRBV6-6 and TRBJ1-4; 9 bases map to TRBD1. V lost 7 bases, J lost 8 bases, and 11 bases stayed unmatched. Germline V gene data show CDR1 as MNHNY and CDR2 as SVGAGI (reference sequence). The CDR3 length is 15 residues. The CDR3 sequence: CASIPSGTGNEKLFF. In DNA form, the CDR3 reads TGTGCCAGCATTCCTTCCGGGACAGGGAACGAAAAACTGTTTTTT.

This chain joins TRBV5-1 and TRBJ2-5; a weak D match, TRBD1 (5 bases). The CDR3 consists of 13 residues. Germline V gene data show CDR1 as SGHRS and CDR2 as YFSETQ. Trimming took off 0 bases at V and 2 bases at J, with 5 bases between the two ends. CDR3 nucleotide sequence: TGCGCCAGCAGCTTGGGACAGCAAGAGACCCAGTACTTC. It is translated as CASSLGQQETQYF.

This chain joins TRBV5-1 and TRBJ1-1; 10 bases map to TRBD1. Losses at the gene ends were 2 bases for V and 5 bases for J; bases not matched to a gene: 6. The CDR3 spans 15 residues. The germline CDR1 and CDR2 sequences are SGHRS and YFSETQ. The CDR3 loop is CASSFDGQGGTEAFF. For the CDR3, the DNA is TGCGCCAGCAGCTTCGATGGACAGGGGGGAACTGAAGCTTTCTTT.

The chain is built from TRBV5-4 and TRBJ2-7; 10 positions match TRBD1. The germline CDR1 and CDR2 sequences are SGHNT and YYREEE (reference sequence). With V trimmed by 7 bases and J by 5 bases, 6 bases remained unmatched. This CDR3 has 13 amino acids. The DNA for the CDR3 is TGTGCCAGCGAGGGACAGGGGTCGGACGAGCAGTACTTC. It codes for CASEGQGSDEQYF.

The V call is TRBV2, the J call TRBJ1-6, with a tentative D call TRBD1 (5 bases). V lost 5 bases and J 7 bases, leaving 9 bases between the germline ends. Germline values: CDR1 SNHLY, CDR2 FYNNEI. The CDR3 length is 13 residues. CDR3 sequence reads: CASSLGTNSPLHF. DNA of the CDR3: TGTGCCAGCAGTTTAGGGACCAATTCACCCCTCCACTTT.

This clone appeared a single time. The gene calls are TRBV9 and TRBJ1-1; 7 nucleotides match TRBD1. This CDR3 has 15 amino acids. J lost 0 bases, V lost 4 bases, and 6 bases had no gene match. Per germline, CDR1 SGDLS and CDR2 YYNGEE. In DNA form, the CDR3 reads TGTGCCAGCAGCTCCACCGGGACAGTGAACACTGAAGCTTTCTTT. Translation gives CASSSTGTVNTEAFF.

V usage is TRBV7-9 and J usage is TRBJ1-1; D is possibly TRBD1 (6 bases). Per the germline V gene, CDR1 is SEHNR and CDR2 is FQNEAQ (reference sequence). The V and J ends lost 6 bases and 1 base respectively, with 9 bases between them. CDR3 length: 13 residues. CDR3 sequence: CASRSTGNTEAFF. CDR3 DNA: TGTGCCAGCAGGTCGACAGGGAACACTGAAGCTTTCTTT.

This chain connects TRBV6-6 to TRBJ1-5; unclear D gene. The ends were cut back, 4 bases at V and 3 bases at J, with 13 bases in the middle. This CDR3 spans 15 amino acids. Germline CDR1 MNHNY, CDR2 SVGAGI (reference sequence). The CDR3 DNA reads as TGTGCCAGCAGTTTTGGACTAGGCGACAATCAGCCCCAGCATTTT. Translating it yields CASSFGLGDNQPQHF.

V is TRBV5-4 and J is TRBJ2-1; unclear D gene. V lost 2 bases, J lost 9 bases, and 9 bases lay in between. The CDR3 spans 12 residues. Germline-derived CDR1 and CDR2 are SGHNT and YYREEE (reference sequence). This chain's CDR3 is CASSFGESEQFF. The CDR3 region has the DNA TGTGCCAGCAGCTTTGGGGAAAGTGAGCAGTTCTTC.

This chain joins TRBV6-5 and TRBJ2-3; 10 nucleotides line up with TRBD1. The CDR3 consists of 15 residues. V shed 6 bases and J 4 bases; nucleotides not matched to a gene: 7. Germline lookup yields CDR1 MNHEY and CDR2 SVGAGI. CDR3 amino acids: CASSRQGAGPDTQYF. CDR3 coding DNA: TGTGCCAGCAGCCGACAGGGGGCCGGTCCAGATACGCAGTATTTT.

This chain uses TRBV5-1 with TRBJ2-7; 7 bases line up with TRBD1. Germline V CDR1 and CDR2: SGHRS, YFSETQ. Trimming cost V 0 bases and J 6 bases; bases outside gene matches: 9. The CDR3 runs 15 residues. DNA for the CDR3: TGCGCCAGCAGCTTGGGGGCGACAGGGCGGCGCGAGCAGTACTTC. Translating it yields CASSLGATGRREQYF.

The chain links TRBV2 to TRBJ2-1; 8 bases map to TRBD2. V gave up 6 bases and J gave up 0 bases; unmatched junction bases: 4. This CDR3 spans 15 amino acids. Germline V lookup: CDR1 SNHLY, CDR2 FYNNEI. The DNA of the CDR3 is TGTGCCAGCAGGGGGGGGACTAGCTCCTACAATGAGCAGTTCTTC. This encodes CASRGGTSSYNEQFF. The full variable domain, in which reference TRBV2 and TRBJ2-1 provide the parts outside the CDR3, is EPEVTQTPSHQVTQMGQEVILRCVPISNHLYFYWYRQILGQKVEFLVSFYNNEISEKSEIFDDQFSVERPDGSNFTLKIRSTKLEDSAMYFCASRGGTSSYNEQFFGPGTRLTVL.

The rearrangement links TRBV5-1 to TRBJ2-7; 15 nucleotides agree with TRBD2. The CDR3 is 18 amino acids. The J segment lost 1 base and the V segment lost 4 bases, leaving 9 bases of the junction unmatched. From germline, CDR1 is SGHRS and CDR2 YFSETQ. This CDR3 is CASSPNPGLAGGSYEQYF. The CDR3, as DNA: TGCGCCAGCAGCCCAAACCCGGGACTAGCGGGGGGTTCCTACGAGCAGTACTTC.

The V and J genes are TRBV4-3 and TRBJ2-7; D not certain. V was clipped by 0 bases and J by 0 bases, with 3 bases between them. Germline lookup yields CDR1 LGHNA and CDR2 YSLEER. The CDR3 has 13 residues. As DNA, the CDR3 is TGCGCCAGCAGCCAAGATTTCTCCTACGAGCAGTACTTC. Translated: CASSQDFSYEQYF.

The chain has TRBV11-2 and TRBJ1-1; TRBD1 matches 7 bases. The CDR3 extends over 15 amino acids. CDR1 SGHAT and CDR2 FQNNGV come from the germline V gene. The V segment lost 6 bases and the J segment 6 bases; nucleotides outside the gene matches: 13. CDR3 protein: CASRSIRQGTAEAFF. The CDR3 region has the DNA TGTGCCAGCAGATCAATCCGACAGGGTACGGCTGAAGCTTTCTTT. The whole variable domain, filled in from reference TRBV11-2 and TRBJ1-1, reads EAGVAQSPRYKIIEKRQSVAFWCNPISGHATLYWYQQILGQGPKLLIQFQNNGVVDDSQLPKDRFSAERLKGVDSTLKIQPAKLEDSAVYLCASRSIRQGTAEAFFGQGTRLTVV.

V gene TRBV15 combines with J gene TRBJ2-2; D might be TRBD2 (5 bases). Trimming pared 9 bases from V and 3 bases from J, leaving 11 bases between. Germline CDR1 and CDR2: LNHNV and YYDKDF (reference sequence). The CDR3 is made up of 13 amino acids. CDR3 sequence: CATSPRDTGELFF. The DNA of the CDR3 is TGTGCCACAAGCCCGAGGGACACCGGGGAGCTGTTTTTT. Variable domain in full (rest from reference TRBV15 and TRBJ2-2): DAMVIQNPRYQVTQFGKPVTLSCSQTLNHNVMYWYQQKSSQAPKLLFHYYDKDFNNEADTPDNFQSRRPNTSFCFLDIRSPGLGDTAMYLCATSPRDTGELFFGEGSRLTVL.

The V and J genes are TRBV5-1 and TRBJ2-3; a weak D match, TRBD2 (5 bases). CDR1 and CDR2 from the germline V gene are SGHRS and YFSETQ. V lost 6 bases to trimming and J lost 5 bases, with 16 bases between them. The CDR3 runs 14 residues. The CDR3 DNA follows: TGCGCCAGCAACAGAGGAGGTATCGGAGATACGCAGTATTTT. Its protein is CASNRGGIGDTQYF.

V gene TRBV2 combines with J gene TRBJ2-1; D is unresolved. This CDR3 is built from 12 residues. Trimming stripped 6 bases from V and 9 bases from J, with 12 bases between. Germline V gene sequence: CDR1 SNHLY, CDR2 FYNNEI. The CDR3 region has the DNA TGTGCCAGCAGCGTGTATATCGGTGAGCAGTTCTTC. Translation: CASSVYIGEQFF. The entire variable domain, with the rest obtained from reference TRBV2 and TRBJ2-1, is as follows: EPEVTQTPSHQVTQMGQEVILRCVPISNHLYFYWYRQILGQKVEFLVSFYNNEISEKSEIFDDQFSVERPDGSNFTLKIRSTKLEDSAMYFCASSVYIGEQFFGPGTRLTVL.

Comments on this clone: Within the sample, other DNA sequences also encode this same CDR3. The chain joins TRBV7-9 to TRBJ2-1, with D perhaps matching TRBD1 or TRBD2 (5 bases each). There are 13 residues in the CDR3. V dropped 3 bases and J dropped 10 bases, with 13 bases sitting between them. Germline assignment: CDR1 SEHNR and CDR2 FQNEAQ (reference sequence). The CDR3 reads CASSFTGEGEQFF. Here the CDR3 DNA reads TGTGCCAGCAGCTTTACTGGAGAGGGGGAGCAGTTCTTC.

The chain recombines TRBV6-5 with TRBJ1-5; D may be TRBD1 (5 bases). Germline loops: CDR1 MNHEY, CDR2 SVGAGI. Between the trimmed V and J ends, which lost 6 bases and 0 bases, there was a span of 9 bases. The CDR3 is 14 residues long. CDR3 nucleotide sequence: TGTGCCAGCAGACCCGACAGTAGCAATCAGCCCCAGCATTTT. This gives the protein CASRPDSSNQPQHF.

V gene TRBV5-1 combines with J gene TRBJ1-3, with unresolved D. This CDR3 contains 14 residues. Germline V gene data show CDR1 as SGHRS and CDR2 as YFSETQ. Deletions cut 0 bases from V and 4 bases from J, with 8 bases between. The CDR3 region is CASSLAREGNTIYF. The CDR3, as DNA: TGCGCCAGCAGCTTGGCAAGAGAAGGAAACACCATATATTTT.

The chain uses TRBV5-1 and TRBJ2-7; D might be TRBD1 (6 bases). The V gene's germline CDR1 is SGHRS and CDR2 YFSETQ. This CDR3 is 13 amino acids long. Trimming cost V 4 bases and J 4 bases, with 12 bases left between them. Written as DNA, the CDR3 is TGCGCCAGCAGCCTGGGACAATTTTACGAGCAGTACTTC. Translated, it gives CASSLGQFYEQYF.

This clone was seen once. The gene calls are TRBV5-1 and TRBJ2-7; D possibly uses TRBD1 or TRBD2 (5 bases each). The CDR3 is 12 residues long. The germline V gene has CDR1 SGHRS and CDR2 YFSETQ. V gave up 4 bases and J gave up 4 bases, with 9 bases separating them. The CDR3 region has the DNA TGCGCCAGCAGCCCGGGGCATTACGAGCAGTACTTC. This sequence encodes CASSPGHYEQYF.